These 6 T cell receptor beta chains share one sample of origin, sequenced in a study of blood T cell repertoires in COVID-19. TCRdb keeps only in-frame clones here, not all; method: immunoSEQ multiplex PCR. The sample records 170,000 or so clones, 80% to 90% being singletons. Sample: peripheral blood. The receptor source for this set is a woman between 65 and 79 years old with COVID-19, enrolled during active disease.

This chain uses TRBV6-5 with TRBJ1-1; maybe TRBD1 (5 bases). V dropped 7 bases and J dropped 5 bases, with 17 bases sitting between them. CDR3 length: 14 amino acids. The germline V gene has CDR1 MNHEY and CDR2 SVGAGI. The DNA of the CDR3 is TGTGCCAGCAAAATAGTTGACAGTAGAACTGAAGCTTTCTTT. This sequence encodes CASKIVDSRTEAFF.

The gene calls are TRBV11-3 and TRBJ1-6, with D possibly being TRBD1 (6 bases). CDR3 length: 15 amino acids. Deletions cut 5 bases from V and 10 bases from J, with 18 bases between. Germline V gene lookup returns CDR1 SGHNT and CDR2 YENEEA. CDR3 in DNA: TGTGCCAGCAGCCCGATCACAGGGAGAGGATCACCCCTCCACTTT. This encodes CASSPITGRGSPLHF.

The chain uses TRBV30 and TRBJ1-2; 7 nucleotides align to TRBD1. The CDR3 has 13 amino acids. V was clipped by 4 bases and J by 1 base; unmatched bases: 3. Looked up from germline, CDR1 is GTSNPN and CDR2 is SVGIG (reference sequence). The CDR3 sequence: CAWNTGVNYGYTF. The CDR3 DNA is TGTGCCTGGAACACAGGGGTTAACTATGGCTACACCTTC. Full variable domain (rest looked up from reference TRBV30 and TRBJ1-2): SQTIHQWPATLVQPVGSPLSLECTVEGTSNPNLYWYRQAAGRGLQLLFYSVGIGQISSEVPQNLSASRPQDRQFILSSKKLLLSDSGFYLCAWNTGVNYGYTFGSGTRLTVV.

This chain joins TRBV24-1 and TRBJ1-1, with D hard to call. V was cut by 4 bases and J by 8 bases, with 13 bases left in between. CDR1 KGHDR and CDR2 SFDVKD come from the germline V gene. This CDR3 contains 13 residues. In DNA, the CDR3 is TGTGCCACCAGTGACACTGACGACTCCGAAGCTTTCTTT. Translating it yields CATSDTDDSEAFF.

This clone was seen only a few times. Other DNA sequences of this sample code for an identical CDR3. This chain uses TRBV28 with TRBJ2-7; unclear D gene. In germline, CDR1 is MDHEN, CDR2 SYDVKM. The CDR3 runs 11 residues. V gave up 8 bases and J gave up 3 bases, with 8 bases separating them. The CDR3 DNA is TGTGCCAGCCGGTCCCTCTACGAGCAGTACTTC. It translates to CASRSLYEQYF.

The rearrangement uses TRBV2 and TRBJ1-5; a weak D match, TRBD1 (6 bases). Trimming left V 5 bases short and J 9 bases short, with 17 bases between. CDR1 is SNHLY, CDR2 FYNNEI, per germline. This CDR3 is 14 amino acids long. The CDR3 here is CASSRQAPGRPQHF. CDR3 in DNA: TGTGCCAGCAGTAGACAGGCCCCAGGGAGGCCCCAGCATTTT.